Below are 13 T cell receptor beta chains sequenced from a single sample in a study of long-term antiretroviral therapy in people with HIV. Survey-level resolution applied to immunoSEQ assay v3.0. TCRdb's copy holds only in-frame clones and misses some; the assay was immunoSEQ multiplex PCR. The sample consists of about 41,000 clones, around 93% of them appearing once. The source was unsorted PBMCs, collected about 9 years after starting antiretroviral therapy. The receptors originated from a man aged 30 to 39 with HIV.

This clone has a handful of counts. This rearrangement joins TRBV5-4 to TRBJ1-2, with 8 bases aligning to TRBD1. This CDR3 spans 15 amino acids. The V segment lost 0 bases and the J segment 4 bases; nucleotides outside the gene matches: 5. Germline loops: CDR1 SGHNT, CDR2 YYREEE (reference sequence). The CDR3 is CASSLGGTGGYGYTF. CDR3 in DNA: TGTGCCAGCAGCTTGGGTGGGACAGGCGGCTATGGCTACACCTTC.

The chain couples TRBV6-1 to TRBJ1-5, with D tentatively TRBD1 (6 bases). Germline values: CDR1 MNHNS, CDR2 SASEGT. V lost 0 bases, J lost 2 bases, and 14 bases lay in between. The CDR3 length is 17 residues. In nucleotides, the CDR3 is TGTGCCAGCAGTGAAGCGCTAGGGGGGAACGGCAATCAGCCCCAGCATTTT. The encoded protein is CASSEALGGNGNQPQHF.

This chain links TRBV5-1 with TRBJ2-2; TRBD1 aligns across 7 bases. The CDR3 contains 15 residues. V shed 7 bases, J shed 5 bases, and the junction held 11 bases outside the gene matches. The germline gives CDR1 SGHRS, CDR2 YFSETQ. In DNA form, the CDR3 reads TGCGCCAGCCGCCCGACAGGGCTTGATACCGGGGAGCTGTTTTTT. As protein: CASRPTGLDTGELFF.

The chain recombines TRBV5-1 with TRBJ2-3, with TRBD1 as a possible D gene (5 bases). Trimming left V 0 bases short and J 2 bases short, with 10 bases between. The CDR3 is 15 residues long. Germline CDR1 SGHRS, CDR2 YFSETQ. The CDR3 nucleotides are TGCGCCAGCAGCTTGGGACAGACGAACACAGATACGCAGTATTTT. Its protein product is CASSLGQTNTDTQYF.

The chain employs TRBV15 and TRBJ1-6; D is possibly TRBD1 (5 bases). Germline-derived CDR1 and CDR2 are LNHNV and YYDKDF (reference sequence). This CDR3 is 16 amino acids long. The V and J ends lost 6 bases and 6 bases respectively, with 18 bases between them. The CDR3 spells CATSLETGPSNSPLHF. CDR3 bases: TGTGCCACCAGTCTGGAAACGGGACCGAGTAATTCACCCCTCCACTTT.

This chain links TRBV4-2 with TRBJ2-5, with D unresolved. The V end was cut by 4 bases, the J end by 3 bases, with 6 bases between. The CDR3 consists of 12 residues. Per the germline V gene, CDR1 is LGHNA and CDR2 is YNFKEQ. CDR3 nucleotides: TGTGCCAGCAGCCTAGATAAAGAGACCCAGTACTTC. Translated: CASSLDKETQYF.

V usage is TRBV5-1 and J usage is TRBJ1-2; unclear D gene. V lost 1 base and J 7 bases, leaving 17 bases between the germline ends. The germline gives CDR1 SGHRS, CDR2 YFSETQ. The CDR3 runs 15 residues. CDR3 protein: CASSLYRAEGSGYTF. The CDR3 region has the DNA TGCGCCAGCAGCTTGTATCGGGCGGAAGGAAGTGGCTACACCTTC. Supplemented by reference TRBV5-1 and TRBJ1-2, the full variable domain reads KAGVTQTPRYLIKTRGQQVTLSCSPISGHRSVSWYQQTPGQGLQFLFEYFSETQRNKGNFPGRFSGRQFSNSRSEMNVSTLELGDSALYLCASSLYRAEGSGYTFGSGTRLTVV.

The rearrangement links TRBV6-1 to TRBJ1-1; D is unresolved. V lost 8 bases and J lost 4, with 17 bases in between. CDR1 is MNHNS and CDR2 is SASEGT in the germline V gene. The CDR3 totals 14 residues. CDR3 DNA: TGTGCCAGCGGGAACGCTGGACGGAGCACTGAAGCTTTCTTT. It yields the protein CASGNAGRSTEAFF.

The gene calls are TRBV9 and TRBJ1-2, with 7 positions matching TRBD1. The ends lost 3 bases at V and 1 base at J; junction bases unmatched: 6. The CDR3 contains 15 residues. The germline V gene has CDR1 SGDLS and CDR2 YYNGEE. The CDR3 sequence is CASSERTGDNYGYTF. As DNA, the CDR3 is TGTGCCAGCAGCGAACGGACAGGAGATAACTATGGCTACACCTTC.

The CDR3 is CASSSGDRRETQYF. CDR3 nucleotides: TGTGCCAGCAGTTCAGGGGATCGCCGGGAGACCCAGTACTTC. The chain has TRBV27 and TRBJ2-5; tentatively, D is TRBD1 (6 bases). CDR3 length: 14 amino acids. Germline V CDR1 and CDR2: MNHEY, SMNVEV (reference sequence). Deletions cut 4 bases from V and 5 bases from J, with 14 bases between.

The CDR3 bases are TGTGCCAGCAGCTGGACAGGGGGGGACTATGGCTACACCTTC. As protein: CASSWTGGDYGYTF. The chain employs TRBV5-4 and TRBJ1-2; TRBD1 aligns across 10 bases. The CDR3 spans 14 residues. Germline V gene lookup returns CDR1 SGHNT and CDR2 YYREEE (reference sequence). Trimming took 3 bases from V and 3 from J; bases not matched to a gene: 2.

This chain uses TRBV11-2 with TRBJ2-7, with unresolved D. V shed 8 bases and J shed 4 bases, with 6 bases lying between them. Germline CDR1 and CDR2: SGHAT and FQNNGV. This CDR3 region has 10 residues. The CDR3 DNA is TGTGCCAGCTCGGGTTACGAGCAGTACTTC. Translated, it gives CASSGYEQYF. Drawing the rest from reference TRBV11-2 and TRBJ2-7, the complete variable domain is EAGVAQSPRYKIIEKRQSVAFWCNPISGHATLYWYQQILGQGPKLLIQFQNNGVVDDSQLPKDRFSAERLKGVDSTLKIQPAKLEDSAVYLCASSGYEQYFGPGTRLTVT.

CDR3 sequence: CASSSPGTYNEQFF. Here the CDR3 DNA reads TGTGCCAGCAGCAGCCCCGGCACCTACAATGAGCAGTTCTTC. This chain connects TRBV7-9 to TRBJ2-1; D is uncertain. Germline V lookup: CDR1 SEHNR, CDR2 FQNEAQ (reference sequence). Trimming cost V 5 bases and J 2 bases, with 10 bases left between them. The CDR3 is 14 residues long.